Each of the 30 T cell receptor beta chains below was sequenced from the same sample in a study of blood T cell repertoires in COVID-19. TCRdb keeps only in-frame clones here, not all; method: immunoSEQ multiplex PCR. The sample has 55,000 to 80,000 clones; around 80% are singletons. Sequences were obtained from peripheral blood. These receptor sequences come from a human donor in a cohort sampled during active COVID-19.

The V and J genes are TRBV5-6 and TRBJ1-1; 11 bases map to TRBD1. The CDR3 runs to 17 residues. Per germline, CDR1 SGHDT and CDR2 YYEEEE. The V and J ends lost 5 bases and 1 base, in that order; junction bases with no gene match: 10. CDR3 in amino acids: CASRTGTGGRRNTEAFF. CDR3 coding DNA: TGTGCCAGCAGAACCGGGACAGGGGGGAGGAGGAACACTGAAGCTTTCTTT.

This clone was observed a few times. The rearrangement links TRBV7-2 to TRBJ2-1; 8 bases are a match to TRBD2. Germline V gives CDR1 SGHTA, CDR2 FQGNSA. V lost 4 bases to trimming and J lost 10 bases; unmatched junction nucleotides: 9. The CDR3 sequence is 14 residues long. In DNA, the CDR3 is TGTGCCAGCAGCTCGGGACTAGTCGCGGACGAGCAGTTCTTC. As protein: CASSSGLVADEQFF. The variable domain in full, completed from reference TRBV7-2 and TRBJ2-1, reads GAGVSQSPSNKVTEKGKDVELRCDPISGHTALYWYRQSLGQGLEFLIYFQGNSAPDKSGLPSDRFSAERTGGSVSTLTIQRTQQEDSAVYLCASSSGLVADEQFFGPGTRLTVL.

The chain employs TRBV13 and TRBJ1-2, with D possibly matching TRBD1 (6 bases). This CDR3 contains 15 residues. V shed 0 bases and J shed 12 bases, with 20 bases lying between them. Germline CDR1 reads PRHDT; CDR2 reads FYEKMQ (reference sequence). The CDR3 here is CASSLGLRGIQGDTF. CDR3 bases: TGTGCCAGCAGCTTAGGCCTAAGGGGGATACAAGGGGACACCTTC.

This chain joins TRBV30 and TRBJ1-1; D gene unclear. The CDR3 consists of 13 residues. Germline V gives CDR1 GTSNPN, CDR2 SVGIG (reference sequence). The germline V and J ends were trimmed by 4 bases and 2 bases, with 11 bases remaining between them. CDR3 nucleotide sequence: TGTGCCTGGACTAACAGATACAACACTGAAGCTTTCTTT. Translated, it gives CAWTNRYNTEAFF.

This clone came up a few times. This chain joins TRBV7-6 and TRBJ2-5; possibly TRBD2 for D (6 bases). Germline CDR1 is SGHVS and CDR2 is FNYEAQ. This CDR3 is 17 amino acids long. Trimming shortened V by 1 base and J by 1 base, and 16 bases separated the two germline ends. The CDR3 region has the DNA TGTGCCAGCAGCTTAGGCGCTGGGATTAGCGGCCAAGAGACCCAGTACTTC. This codes for CASSLGAGISGQETQYF.

The V call is TRBV3-1 (or the pseudogene TRBV3-2), the J call TRBJ2-5; D is undetermined. The germline V gene encodes CDR1 LGHDT and CDR2 YNNKEL (reference sequence). The length of the CDR3 is 15 residues. The V and J ends lost 1 base and 1 base respectively, with 10 bases between them. The DNA for the CDR3 is TGTGCCAGCAGCCAAGTACGGCAGGTCCAAGAGACCCAGTACTTC. Translation: CASSQVRQVQETQYF.

The gene calls are TRBV6-5 and TRBJ1-3; the D is unclear. In germline, CDR1 is MNHEY, CDR2 SVGAGI. This CDR3 contains 14 residues. V was shortened by 5 bases and J by 0 bases, with 8 bases between the two germline ends. CDR3 DNA sequence: TGTGCCAGCAGTACAGTCCTCTCTGGAAACACCATATATTTT. As protein: CASSTVLSGNTIYF.

The chain recombines TRBV30 with TRBJ1-1, with D unresolved. Germline V gene sequence: CDR1 GTSNPN, CDR2 SVGIG (reference sequence). The CDR3 extends over 13 amino acids. The V and J ends lost 0 bases and 2 bases respectively, with 7 bases between them. CDR3 DNA sequence: TGTGCCTGGAGTGTTACTCGAAACACTGAAGCTTTCTTT. Its translation: CAWSVTRNTEAFF.

J is TRBJ1-2 and V is TRBV4-2, with a tentative D call TRBD1 (6 bases). Germline V gene sequence: CDR1 LGHNA, CDR2 YNFKEQ. The CDR3 consists of 15 residues. Trimming pared 4 bases from V and 6 bases from J, leaving 18 bases between. The CDR3 sequence is CASSREPQGAHGYTF. The CDR3 DNA sequence: TGTGCCAGCAGCCGGGAGCCACAGGGTGCGCATGGCTACACCTTC.

The chain recombines TRBV28 with TRBJ1-1; the D gene is possibly TRBD1 (5 bases). The CDR3 runs to 11 residues. From germline, CDR1 is MDHEN and CDR2 SYDVKM. The V gene lost 5 bases and the J gene lost 4 bases, with 5 bases spanning the gap. CDR3 loop: CASSRGTEAFF. The CDR3, as DNA: TGTGCCAGCAGTAGGGGCACTGAAGCTTTCTTT.

This clone was picked up one time. The V gene is TRBV6-6, the J gene TRBJ2-2; 8 nucleotides line up with TRBD2. The germline gives CDR1 MNHNY, CDR2 SVGAGI (reference sequence). CDR3 length: 15 amino acids. Losses at the gene ends were 6 bases for V and 2 bases for J; bases not matched to a gene: 5. CDR3 coding DNA: TGTGCCAGCAGAAAAGCGGGGGCAAACACCGGGGAGCTGTTTTTT. Encoded protein: CASRKAGANTGELFF.

The rearrangement joins TRBV6-1 to TRBJ1-2; 9 nucleotides align to TRBD1. The junction had 6 bases not matched to a gene; V was cut back by 3 bases and J by 4 bases. Per the germline V gene, CDR1 is MNHNS and CDR2 is SASEGT. The CDR3 consists of 15 residues. The CDR3 reads CASSEGTGLTYGYTF. CDR3 coding DNA: TGTGCCAGCAGTGAGGGGACAGGGTTGACCTATGGCTACACCTTC.

The chain couples TRBV7-2 to TRBJ2-2; 7 nucleotides line up with TRBD2. This CDR3 has 15 amino acids. V shed 5 bases and J 0 bases; nucleotides not matched to a gene: 3. Germline CDR1 reads SGHTA; CDR2 reads FQGNSA. CDR3 sequence reads: CASSPGLTNTGELFF. The CDR3 DNA is TGTGCCAGCAGCCCGGGACTAACGAACACCGGGGAGCTGTTTTTT.

This sequence joins TRBV10-2 and TRBJ1-1, with D perhaps matching TRBD1 (5 bases). The CDR3 covers 12 residues. Germline CDR1 and CDR2: WSHSY and SAAADI. V dropped 6 bases and J dropped 7 bases, with 12 bases sitting between them. The CDR3 loop reads CASSQGRSEAFF. The CDR3 nucleotides read TGCGCCAGCAGCCAGGGCCGAAGTGAAGCTTTCTTT.

This sequence joins TRBV28 and TRBJ2-5, with D tentatively TRBD2 (6 bases). The CDR3 consists of 13 residues. The germline V gene encodes CDR1 MDHEN and CDR2 SYDVKM. V lost 6 bases, J lost 4 bases, and 12 bases lay in between. The CDR3, as DNA: TGTGCCAGCAGCCCCACGGAGGGAGAGACCCAGTACTTC. Residues: CASSPTEGETQYF. The entire variable domain, with the rest obtained from reference TRBV28 and TRBJ2-5, is as follows: DVKVTQSSRYLVKRTGEKVFLECVQDMDHENMFWYRQDPGLGLRLIYFSYDVKMKEKGDIPEGYSVSREKKERFSLILESASTNQTSMYLCASSPTEGETQYFGPGTRLLVL.

This chain uses TRBV10-3 with TRBJ2-5, with TRBD2 identical over 8 bases. The CDR3 sequence is 14 residues long. The J segment lost 1 base and the V segment lost 5 bases, leaving 3 bases of the junction unmatched. CDR1 ENHRY and CDR2 SYGVKD come from the germline V gene. In DNA, the CDR3 is TGTGCCATCAGTCAGACTAGCGTCCAAGAGACCCAGTACTTC. Its translation: CAISQTSVQETQYF.

The chain recombines TRBV5-4 with TRBJ1-2; tentatively, D is TRBD1 (6 bases). This CDR3 contains 15 residues. With 0 bases removed from V and 4 bases from J, the gap between germline ends came to 13 bases. Per the germline V gene, CDR1 is SGHNT and CDR2 is YYREEE (reference sequence). The CDR3 reads CASSLAQGRSYGYTF. The CDR3 DNA sequence: TGTGCCAGCAGCTTGGCCCAGGGGCGGAGCTATGGCTACACCTTC. The entire variable domain, with the rest obtained from reference TRBV5-4 and TRBJ1-2, is as follows: ETGVTQSPTHLIKTRGQQVTLRCSSQSGHNTVSWYQQALGQGPQFIFQYYREEENGRGNFPPRFSGLQFPNYSSELNVNALELDDSALYLCASSLAQGRSYGYTFGSGTRLTVV.

The rearrangement joins TRBV9 to TRBJ1-2; 7 nucleotides agree with TRBD1. This CDR3 has 14 amino acids. Germline CDR1 and CDR2: SGDLS and YYNGEE. The J segment lost 3 bases and the V segment lost 4 bases, leaving 6 bases of the junction unmatched. CDR3 in DNA: TGTGCCAGCAGCCGGGACAGCTCCGACTATGGCTACACCTTC. The encoded protein is CASSRDSSDYGYTF.

The chain uses TRBV3-1 (or the pseudogene TRBV3-2) and TRBJ2-3, with 8 bases identical to TRBD2. V lost 1 base, J lost 2 bases, and 2 bases stayed unmatched. This CDR3 region has 15 residues. Germline values: CDR1 LGHDT, CDR2 YNNKEL (reference sequence). The CDR3 loop reads CASSQGGGNTDTQYF. As DNA, the CDR3 is TGTGCCAGCAGCCAAGGCGGGGGGAACACAGATACGCAGTATTTT.

This chain joins TRBV28 and TRBJ2-5; TRBD1 might be the D (6 bases). This CDR3 comprises 15 residues. Per germline, CDR1 MDHEN and CDR2 SYDVKM. Trimming removed 6 bases at V and 6 bases at J, with 20 bases between. The CDR3 is CASSLWGIQGKTQYF. CDR3 coding DNA: TGTGCCAGCAGCTTGTGGGGGATTCAGGGGAAGACCCAGTACTTC. Drawing the rest from reference TRBV28 and TRBJ2-5, the complete variable domain is DVKVTQSSRYLVKRTGEKVFLECVQDMDHENMFWYRQDPGLGLRLIYFSYDVKMKEKGDIPEGYSVSREKKERFSLILESASTNQTSMYLCASSLWGIQGKTQYFGPGTRLLVL.

This chain joins TRBV7-6 and TRBJ1-4; D is unclear. CDR3 length: 15 residues. Germline V CDR1 and CDR2: SGHVS, FNYEAQ. V lost 5 bases, J lost 0 bases, and 10 bases lay in between. CDR3 bases: TGTGCCAGCAGCCCATGGAGAGCAACTAATGAAAAACTGTTTTTT. It yields the protein CASSPWRATNEKLFF.

The rearrangement joins TRBV2 to TRBJ2-5; 7 nucleotides agree with TRBD1. V trimming: 2 bases; J trimming: 2 bases; junction bases outside the gene matches: 2. The CDR3 is 14 amino acids. The germline V gene encodes CDR1 SNHLY and CDR2 FYNNEI. Written as DNA, the CDR3 is TGTGCCAGCAGTGAATACAGGGGACAAGAGACCCAGTACTTC. Protein product: CASSEYRGQETQYF.

By frequency in the sample, this clone is medium-sized. The chain uses TRBV5-1 and TRBJ2-7; maybe TRBD1 (5 bases). Germline V gene data show CDR1 as SGHRS and CDR2 as YFSETQ. Trimming removed 0 bases at V and 5 bases at J, with 12 bases between. CDR3 length: 14 amino acids. The CDR3 coding sequence is TGCGCCAGCAGCTTGGAGGGGAACGAGAACGAGCAGTACTTC. It codes for CASSLEGNENEQYF.

The chain couples TRBV24-1 to TRBJ2-3; 12 bases match TRBD2. This CDR3 spans 17 amino acids. The V gene's germline CDR1 is KGHDR and CDR2 SFDVKD. Trimming removed 0 bases from V and 6 bases from J; junction bases left unmatched: 6. The CDR3 bases are TGTGCCACCAGTGATTTGGGGCCTGGGACTAGCGGGGATACGCAGTATTTT. It yields the protein CATSDLGPGTSGDTQYF.

The J gene is TRBJ2-3, the V gene TRBV2; 10 bases fit TRBD2. This CDR3 is built from 14 residues. Germline V gene lookup returns CDR1 SNHLY and CDR2 FYNNEI. Germline trimming cut 6 bases from V and 2 bases from J; bases unmatched to any gene: 2. The CDR3 DNA follows: TGTGCCAGCAGACTAGCGGGGCCCACAGATACGCAGTATTTT. Translating gives CASRLAGPTDTQYF.

A few counts support this clone. This sequence joins TRBV7-9 and TRBJ1-2; tentatively, D is TRBD1 (6 bases). V was clipped by 3 bases and J by 8 bases, with 13 bases between them. Germline CDR1 reads SEHNR; CDR2 reads FQNEAQ (reference sequence). The CDR3 sequence is 13 residues long. CDR3 sequence (DNA): TGTGCCAGCAGCTTGGGCACAGGGAACGGCTACACCTTC. The encoded protein is CASSLGTGNGYTF.

This chain uses TRBV13 with TRBJ2-4; the match to TRBD1 covers 12 bases. Germline CDR1 and CDR2: PRHDT and FYEKMQ (reference sequence). The CDR3 spans 17 residues. With V trimmed by 5 bases and J by 1 base, 6 bases remained unmatched. The CDR3 loop reads CASSEPGQGAAKNIQYF. The DNA for the CDR3 is TGTGCCAGCAGCGAACCGGGACAGGGGGCGGCCAAAAACATTCAGTACTTC.

This clone came up once. The V gene is TRBV19, the J gene TRBJ1-3, with D unresolved. CDR1 is LNHDA and CDR2 is SQIVND in the germline V gene (reference sequence). Trimming shortened V by 6 bases and J by 9 bases, and 18 bases separated the two germline ends. The CDR3 runs 14 residues. Written as DNA, the CDR3 is TGTGCCAGTAGGTTTCTCGTGGACTCAACCACCATATATTTT. As protein: CASRFLVDSTTIYF.

The V gene is TRBV28, the J gene TRBJ2-7, with TRBD1 matching over 8 bases. The CDR3 contains 16 residues. With 6 bases clipped from V and 6 bases from J, the junction kept 16 bases outside the gene matches. Germline V gene lookup returns CDR1 MDHEN and CDR2 SYDVKM. The CDR3 region is CASSPPLTGVKREQYF. The CDR3 coding sequence is TGTGCCAGCAGCCCTCCCCTGACAGGGGTCAAGCGCGAGCAGTACTTC. The whole variable domain, filled in from reference TRBV28 and TRBJ2-7, reads DVKVTQSSRYLVKRTGEKVFLECVQDMDHENMFWYRQDPGLGLRLIYFSYDVKMKEKGDIPEGYSVSREKKERFSLILESASTNQTSMYLCASSPPLTGVKREQYFGPGTRLTVT.

This clone was detected many times. The CDR3 DNA reads TGTGCCAGCAGCCAATCAATTGACCAAGAGACCCAGTACTTC. Protein product: CASSQSIDQETQYF. The V call is TRBV14, the J call TRBJ2-5, with D hard to call. Germline lookup yields CDR1 SGHDN and CDR2 FVKESK. Trimming took off 2 bases at V and 0 bases at J, with 7 bases between the two ends. The CDR3 covers 14 residues.